This T cell receptor beta chain was observed in a study of blood T cells in healthy people across ages. As for this clonotype: A read error is possible here, since a much larger clone lies one base away. In this CDR3 the conserved last residue, phenylalanine or tryptophan, is missing, so a read error is likely.

Sample-barcoded 5' priming and a J-beta primer mix drove a second PCR of about 7 to 11 cycles. Every molecule of cDNA carried a tag from a template-switch adaptor with 12 random nucleotides. TCRdb ran MiXCR on the 5' RACE reads and lists one entry per CDR3 protein. Of 600,000 to 800,000 distinct CDR3 sequences in the sample, more than 45% were seen once. Trimming cost V 0 bases and J 8 bases, with 17 bases left between them. The germline gives CDR1 LGHNA, CDR2 YNFKEQ. This CDR3 has 16 amino acids. V and J are TRBV4-2 and TRBJ2-4, with a possible D match to TRBD2 (6 bases). This TCR derives from a woman of 80 years or more in good health. The sample was blood. The CDR3 region has the DNA TGTGCCAGCAGCCAAGAATTCCTCCGCGGGGTGCACATTCAGTACTCC. It yields the protein CASSQEFLRGVHIQYS.